Each of the 13 T cell receptor beta chains below was sequenced from the same sample in a study of neoadjuvant anti-PD-1 for oral cavity cancer. TCRdb's table, derived via immunoSEQ multiplex PCR, lists solely in-frame clones and lacks some. The profile shows about 42,000 clones, approximately 80% of them singletons. Time point: after neoadjuvant nivolumab, at surgical resection. The sequenced sample was PBMCs, obtained after nivolumab (anti-PD-1) treatment. Every receptor here comes from a person aged 35-79 years with oral cavity squamous cell carcinoma.

This chain links TRBV4-2 with TRBJ1-6, with D possibly being TRBD1 (5 bases). The germline V gene encodes CDR1 LGHNA and CDR2 YNFKEQ. V was clipped by 0 bases and J by 16 bases, with 10 bases between them. This CDR3 comprises 12 residues. CDR3 sequence: CASSQDGGELHF. DNA of the CDR3: TGTGCCAGCAGCCAAGATGGGGGGGAGCTCCACTTT.

CDR3 DNA sequence: TGTGCCAGCAGTTACTCCGGCGCGGGGACCAATGAGCAGTTCTTC. It is translated as CASSYSGAGTNEQFF. V usage is TRBV6-6 and J usage is TRBJ2-1, with D tentatively TRBD2 (6 bases). There are 15 residues in the CDR3. Germline V gives CDR1 MNHNY, CDR2 SVGAGI (reference sequence). The ends were cut back, 0 bases at V and 6 bases at J, with 12 bases in the middle.

This clone is categorized as large. This chain uses TRBV2 with TRBJ1-1; D may be TRBD1 (6 bases). This CDR3 is 16 amino acids long. V was clipped by 2 bases and J by 0 bases, with 13 bases between them. Per germline, CDR1 SNHLY and CDR2 FYNNEI. This CDR3 reads CASSESTGTLNTEAFF. In DNA, the CDR3 is TGTGCCAGCAGTGAAAGCACCGGGACACTGAACACTGAAGCTTTCTTT.

This rearrangement joins TRBV29-1 to TRBJ1-4; 8 bases align to TRBD1. The CDR3 is 17 residues long. Germline-derived CDR1 and CDR2 are SQVTM and ANQGSEA. The J segment lost 10 bases and the V segment lost 5 bases, leaving 21 bases of the junction unmatched. DNA for the CDR3: TGCAGCGTTTATTCAGGGGGCCTGACAGGGTCAGCGGGAAAACTGTTTTTT. It is translated as CSVYSGGLTGSAGKLFF.

J is TRBJ2-1 and V is TRBV18, with D unclear. Germline CDR1 KGHSH, CDR2 LQKENI. The CDR3 runs 12 residues. V was pared by 8 bases and J by 7 bases, with 12 bases between. CDR3 nucleotide sequence: TGTGCCAGCGCGGCCGGTCTGAATGAGCAGTTCTTC. Amino acids: CASAAGLNEQFF.

The J gene is TRBJ1-5, the V gene TRBV11-2; D is undetermined. Trimming took 2 bases from V and 0 from J, leaving 5 bases between them. Germline V gene data show CDR1 as SGHAT and CDR2 as FQNNGV. This CDR3 has 14 amino acids. This CDR3 reads CASSLLDSNQPQHF. CDR3 DNA sequence: TGTGCCAGCAGCTTACTTGATAGCAATCAGCCCCAGCATTTT. Using reference TRBV11-2 and TRBJ1-5 for the parts outside the CDR3, the full variable domain is EAGVAQSPRYKIIEKRQSVAFWCNPISGHATLYWYQQILGQGPKLLIQFQNNGVVDDSQLPKDRFSAERLKGVDSTLKIQPAKLEDSAVYLCASSLLDSNQPQHFGDGTRLSIL.

This clone has a handful of counts. The V call is TRBV19, the J call TRBJ1-5; 12 bases are shared with TRBD1. The CDR3 length is 17 residues. The V gene's germline CDR1 is LNHDA and CDR2 SQIVND (reference sequence). J gave up 7 bases and V 0 bases, and 7 bases lay outside the gene matches. The CDR3 loop reads CASSIDGTGGRGQPQHF. The CDR3 coding sequence is TGTGCCAGTAGTATAGACGGGACAGGGGGCAGAGGGCAGCCCCAGCATTTT.

The rearrangement joins TRBV20-1 to TRBJ1-2, with D uncertain. V gave up 4 bases and J gave up 2 bases, with 5 bases separating them. CDR1 and CDR2 from the germline V gene are DFQATT and SNEGSKA (reference sequence). The CDR3 contains 11 residues. In DNA form, the CDR3 reads TGCAGTGCTACGGGAAACTATGGCTACACCTTC. Amino acids: CSATGNYGYTF.

The chain employs TRBV28 and TRBJ1-1; D gene unclear. This CDR3 region has 12 residues. The germline V gene encodes CDR1 MDHEN and CDR2 SYDVKM. Trimming cost V 3 bases and J 3 bases, with 5 bases left between them. Here the CDR3 reads CASSFGYTEAFF. The CDR3 DNA follows: TGTGCCAGCAGTTTCGGATACACTGAAGCTTTCTTT.

The chain employs TRBV29-1 and TRBJ1-2, with 11 bases that match TRBD1. The V gene's germline CDR1 is SQVTM and CDR2 ANQGSEA. V was clipped by 4 bases and J by 8 bases; unmatched bases: 9. The CDR3 totals 14 residues. The CDR3 sequence is CSVGGQGALSGYTF. The CDR3 region has the DNA TGCAGCGTTGGAGGACAGGGGGCCTTGTCGGGCTACACCTTC.

The rearrangement uses TRBV6-5 and TRBJ2-7; no reliable D call. Trimming stripped 5 bases from V and 0 bases from J, with 14 bases between. Germline assignment: CDR1 MNHEY and CDR2 SVGAGI. The CDR3 extends over 15 amino acids. The CDR3 sequence: CASSADGAFSYEQYF. In nucleotides, the CDR3 is TGTGCCAGCAGTGCCGACGGAGCGTTCTCCTACGAGCAGTACTTC.

Here the CDR3 DNA reads TGTGCCAGCAGCAAGGAGCAGGGGACAACCTACGAGCAGTACTTC. Translated: CASSKEQGTTYEQYF. The chain uses TRBV2 and TRBJ2-7; D may be TRBD1 (6 bases). Trimming left V 6 bases short and J 2 bases short, with 17 bases between. The CDR3 extends over 15 amino acids. The V gene's germline CDR1 is SNHLY and CDR2 FYNNEI.

This clone came up a few times. The V call is TRBV7-9, the J call TRBJ2-7; TRBD1 aligns across 7 bases. The length of the CDR3 is 15 residues. V lost 5 bases and J lost 1; bases outside the gene matches: 8. The germline gives CDR1 SEHNR, CDR2 FQNEAQ (reference sequence). The CDR3 DNA reads as TGTGCCAGCAGCAACTACAGGGGTCCTTCCTACGAGCAGTACTTC. It codes for CASSNYRGPSYEQYF.